This TCR beta chain is from a study of blood T cell repertoires in COVID-19 (TCRdb year 2020). General notes on the study: Collaborator samples came from the United States, Italy and Spain and covered acute and convalescent phases of COVID-19. The material from the prospective study consisted of cDNA or gDNA derived from T cells, B-cell-depleted T cells, or PBMCs. Subjects who had been exposed to COVID-19, were actively infected with it, or had recovered from it provided the deeply sampled blood TCRbeta repertoires that made up the dataset. The repertoires were made available in a free public database intended to serve as a resource for research on the immune response to SARS-CoV-2. The samples were drawn from the first 160 participants of the ongoing ImmuneRACE study and from 950 to 1,500 subjects provided by 6 global collaborators. A de-identified subject ID, COVID-19 status, age in years and sex were almost always included in the sample metadata. Where HLA class I and class II types were available, the types were taken from metadata supplied by the sample provider, not from assay-based typing.

Whole blood was collected in K2EDTA tubes by collaborating institutions according to the institutions' own protocols. For TCRbeta analysis, collaborator samples were shipped as frozen whole blood, as isolated PBMCs, or as DNA extracted from either sample type. Concerning this clone itself: Its binding antigen is unknown. No base-level quality is on record; no much larger clone is a single base apart.

Results the study describes overall, beyond this receptor: How much clinical and demographic metadata was included differed by source and by participant, and the metadata was provided uncurated.

V and J are truncated by 1 base and 8 bases respectively, leaving an intervening sequence of 9 bases. For CDR1 and CDR2, the germline V gene lists SGHTA and FQGNSA. The CDR3 sequence holds 12 residues, the cysteine and phenylalanine included. Of all the DNA, just the CDR3 is kept, 36 bases in frame from base 1. TCRbeta CDR3 regions were amplified from genomic DNA using the immunoSEQ Assay, a bias-controlled multiplex PCR. On the authors' methods: The number of nucleated cells in each sample was estimated by amplification of reference gene primers within the assay. To quantify the absolute abundance of each unique TCRbeta CDR3 rearrangement, sequence reads were collapsed and filtered. For each sample, productive Simpson clonality was calculated by taking the square root of Simpson's diversity index across productive rearrangements. The table was pulled from immuneACCESS by TCRdb, which kept in-frame rearrangements only. Such tables lose some clones; where checked, under half of the loss comes from unresolved V genes, and the rest has no known cause. V and J calls plus clone size are reproduced from that table; the DNA served to infer D and trimming. The sample table records around 170,000 clones; around 85% of these occur just once. The ten largest account for roughly 9.1% of the sample.

This clonotype originated in a man aged 50 or older with active or convalescent COVID-19. The chain is made from TRBV7-2 and TRBJ2-7; confidence is insufficient to name the D gene. Sequenced sample: peripheral blood. This receptor carries the CDR3 CASSLGLSQQYF. The nucleotide sequence reads as follows: TGTGCCAGCAGCTTAGGACTCTCGCAGCAGTACTTC.